The present TCR beta chain was sequenced within a study of blood T cell dynamics during melanoma immunotherapy. Time point defined: week 3, after first cycle of checkpoint inhibitor. At 12 weeks after first infusion, RECIST 1.1 defined response for most patients. The table came from immunoSEQ multiplex PCR; TCRdb's copy has only in-frame clones and leaves some out. Of around 12,000 clones in the sample, around 90% were seen once. This CDR3 has 13 residues. V was pared by 8 bases and J by 8 bases, with 16 bases between. Germline V lookup: CDR1 MNHEY, CDR2 SMNVEV (reference sequence). This clonotype originated in a human donor with melanoma. The chain has TRBV27 and TRBJ2-1, with a possible D match to TRBD1 (6 bases). The material sequenced was effector memory CD8+ T cells from blood, taken from a patient treated with checkpoint blockade. CDR3 protein: CASSYQGGYEQFF. In nucleotides, the CDR3 is TGTGCCAGCTCTTACCAAGGGGGTTATGAGCAGTTCTTC.